The present TCR beta chain was sequenced within a study of T cell changes during pregnancy in multiple sclerosis. Sequencing used immunoSEQ multiplex PCR; TCRdb keeps in-frame clones, though not all of them. Of over 25,000 clones in the sample, 90% to 95% were seen once. V was clipped by 8 bases and J by 5 bases, with 12 bases between them. Germline CDR1 and CDR2: SNHLY and FYNNEI. This CDR3 spans 12 amino acids. The J gene is TRBJ2-5, the V gene TRBV2; D is possibly TRBD1 (6 bases). Material: CD8+ T cells from peripheral blood mononuclear cells, obtained in the second trimester of pregnancy. The origin of this receptor is a female donor in good health, enrolled as a control in a pregnancy study. The chain's CDR3 is CASDRMGETQYF. The CDR3 region has the DNA TGTGCCAGCGACAGGATGGGGGAGACCCAGTACTTC. The complete variable domain, with remaining parts taken from reference TRBV2 and TRBJ2-5, reads EPEVTQTPSHQVTQMGQEVILRCVPISNHLYFYWYRQILGQKVEFLVSFYNNEISEKSEIFDDQFSVERPDGSNFTLKIRSTKLEDSAMYFCASDRMGETQYFGPGTRLLVL.